These T cell receptor beta chains were read from a single sample in a study of blood T cell repertoires in COVID-19. Profiled with immunoSEQ multiplex PCR; TCRdb holds only in-frame clones, not every one. The data show just over 250,000 clones, 80% to 90% seen once. The sequenced sample was peripheral blood. The source of these receptors is a woman in her fifties or sixties with acute or convalescent COVID-19. Each CDR3 is given with its conserved first and last residue. A D gene is named only where the DNA matches it firmly. Expanded clones are given a class, and other clones once, few, many or no size at all.

TRBJ1-1,NA,NA,TRBV5-6,CASSSFFKTGNTEAFF,TGTGCCAGCAGCTCATTTTTTAAAACAGGGAACACTGAAGCTTTCTTT
TRBJ2-7,TRBD2,NA,TRBV9,CASSLRGDYEQYF,TGTGCCAGCAGCCTCCGGGGGGACTACGAGCAGTACTTC
TRBJ2-7,TRBD2,once,TRBV3-1/TRBV3-2,CASSQGPLAGFSYEQYF,TGTGCCAGCAGCCAAGGCCCTCTAGCGGGATTCTCCTACGAGCAGTACTTC
TRBJ2-7,NA,NA,TRBV5-6,CASSLAGGLQYF,TGTGCCAGCAGCTTGGCAGGGGGGTTGCAGTACTTC
TRBJ1-5,TRBD1,NA,TRBV5-3,CARSLGDRDQPQHF,TGTGCCAGAAGCTTGGGGGACAGGGATCAGCCCCAGCATTTT
TRBJ2-1,TRBD2,few,TRBV7-3,CASSLRLAGNNEQFF,TGTGCCAGCAGCTTACGGCTAGCGGGTAACAATGAGCAGTTCTTC
TRBJ2-5,TRBD1,once,TRBV7-9,CASSTYAGGLRETQYF,TGTGCCAGCAGCACTTACGCAGGGGGTTTACGAGAGACCCAGTACTTC
TRBJ2-1,TRBD2,NA,TRBV29-1,CSVGVPGTSGMSDNEQFF,TGCAGCGTTGGGGTACCCGGGACTAGCGGGATGAGCGACAATGAGCAGTTCTTC
TRBJ2-7,NA,NA,TRBV7-8,CASSFLEGGYEQYF,TGTGCCAGCAGCTTCCTTGAGGGAGGCTACGAGCAGTACTTC
TRBJ1-2,TRBD1,NA,TRBV25-1,CASSETGNYGYTF,TGTGCCAGCAGTGAGACAGGGAACTATGGCTACACCTTC
TRBJ2-7,TRBD1,NA,TRBV7-2,CASSFGTGWDEQYF,TGTGCCAGCAGCTTCGGGACAGGGTGGGACGAGCAGTACTTC
TRBJ2-1,TRBD2,NA,TRBV7-2,CASSFASGTVYNEQFF,TGTGCCAGCAGCTTCGCTAGCGGGACTGTCTACAATGAGCAGTTCTTC
TRBJ2-7,NA,NA,TRBV12-3/TRBV12-4,CASSRTLYEQYF,TGTGCCAGCAGCCGGACACTTTACGAGCAGTACTTC
TRBJ2-7,NA,once,TRBV7-2,CASSLSPSSYEQYF,TGTGCCAGCAGCTTATCTCCTAGCTCCTACGAGCAGTACTTC
TRBJ1-5,NA,NA,TRBV20-1,CSASSLTGSNQPQHF,TGCAGTGCTAGTTCCCTAACGGGGTCGAATCAGCCCCAGCATTTT
TRBJ2-3,NA,NA,TRBV29-1,CSVARGTQYF,TGCAGCGTTGCTAGAGGTACGCAGTATTTT
TRBJ2-2,NA,NA,TRBV24-1,CATSGAGRATSAGELFF,TGTGCCACCAGTGGGGCGGGTCGGGCTACTAGTGCCGGGGAGCTGTTTTTT
TRBJ2-5,NA,once,TRBV7-2,CASSLGPGGRETQYF,TGTGCCAGCAGCTTAGGTCCAGGGGGGCGGGAGACCCAGTACTTC
TRBJ2-7,NA,NA,TRBV7-3,CASRQGASYEQYF,TGTGCCAGCAGGCAGGGTGCCTCCTACGAGCAGTACTTC
TRBJ2-7,TRBD1,few,TRBV6-2/TRBV6-3,CASSYVGQAAYEQYF,TGTGCCAGCAGTTACGTGGGACAGGCAGCCTACGAGCAGTACTTC
TRBJ2-5,TRBD1,once,TRBV29-1,CSVVPFLPSSDRGYQETQYF,TGCAGCGTTGTCCCCTTCCTGCCGTCGTCGGACAGGGGGTACCAAGAGACCCAGTACTTC
TRBJ1-4,TRBD1,NA,TRBV2,CASSDDRGNNEKLFF,TGTGCCAGCAGTGATGACAGGGGAAATAATGAAAAACTGTTTTTT
TRBJ2-2,NA,NA,TRBV19,CASNPPGTSNTGELFF,TGTGCCAGTAACCCTCCCGGGACATCGAACACCGGGGAGCTGTTTTTT
TRBJ1-1,NA,once,TRBV4-3,CASSNNRGTEAFF,TGCGCCAGCAGCAACAACCGGGGGACTGAAGCTTTCTTT
TRBJ2-1,TRBD2,NA,TRBV29-1,CRASGSFNEQFF,TGCAGGGCTAGCGGGAGTTTTAATGAGCAGTTCTTC
TRBJ2-5,TRBD1,NA,TRBV12-3/TRBV12-4,CAIKNNRGTQYF,TGTGCCATCAAGAACAACAGGGGGACCCAGTACTTC
TRBJ2-7,NA,NA,TRBV28,CASSSTAGDEQYF,TGTGCCAGCAGTTCTACCGCGGGCGACGAGCAGTACTTC
TRBJ1-2,TRBD1,NA,TRBV7-2,CASSLETGQGNYGYTF,TGTGCCAGCAGCTTAGAGACGGGACAGGGAAACTATGGCTACACCTTC
TRBJ2-7,TRBD2,NA,TRBV19,CASSIVGTSYEQYF,TGTGCCAGTAGTATAGTCGGGACTAGCTACGAGCAGTACTTC
TRBJ2-1,TRBD2,NA,TRBV7-7,CASSLLAGHTYNEQFF,TGTGCTAGCAGCTTATTAGCGGGCCATACCTACAATGAGCAGTTCTTC
TRBJ2-7,NA,NA,TRBV28,CASSLWGDTLDEQYF,TGTGCCAGCAGTTTATGGGGTGACACCCTGGACGAGCAGTACTTC
TRBJ2-1,TRBD2,few,TRBV6-6,CASSPGLRFVAGELRHNNEQFF,TGTGCCAGCAGTCCGGGTCTCAGATTCGTAGCGGGAGAGCTCCGTCATAACAATGAGCAGTTCTTC
TRBJ2-7,NA,NA,TRBV7-2,CASSLAAAATYEQYF,TGTGCCAGCAGCTTAGCGGCGGCAGCAACCTACGAGCAGTACTTC
TRBJ2-5,TRBD2,NA,TRBV2,CASRPSGYQETQYF,TGTGCCAGCAGGCCTAGCGGATACCAAGAGACCCAGTACTTC
TRBJ1-5,NA,once,TRBV4-1,CASSQAGNDGNQPQHF,TGCGCCAGCAGCCAAGCAGGGAATGACGGCAATCAGCCCCAGCATTTT
TRBJ2-1,NA,NA,TRBV6-5,CASISPLSEQFF,TGTGCCAGCATCTCACCGTTGAGTGAGCAGTTCTTC
TRBJ1-1,NA,NA,TRBV9,CASSVQSNTEAFF,TGTGCCAGCAGCGTACAGTCGAACACTGAAGCTTTCTTT
TRBJ1-4,NA,few,TRBV29-1,CSVPGPGGEKLFF,TGCAGCGTGCCGGGCCCTGGAGGTGAAAAACTGTTTTTT
TRBJ1-1,NA,NA,TRBV7-9,CASSSIKEGKKAEAFF,TGTGCCAGCAGCTCAATCAAGGAGGGGAAGAAGGCTGAAGCTTTCTTT
TRBJ1-3,TRBD1,NA,TRBV6-5,CASTGTGSGTIYF,TGTGCCAGCACGGGGACAGGGTCAGGCACCATATATTTT
TRBJ2-3,TRBD1,NA,TRBV7-3,CASSLPGQGQTSTDTQYF,TGTGCCAGCAGCTTACCGGGACAGGGACAGACTAGCACAGATACGCAGTATTTT
TRBJ1-3,NA,NA,TRBV10-3,CAISESVRDSVGNTIYF,TGTGCCATCAGTGAGTCGGTTCGGGACTCCGTCGGAAACACCATATATTTT
TRBJ2-5,NA,few,TRBV7-9,CASGTGGLQETQYF,TGTGCCAGCGGAACCGGGGGGCTACAAGAGACCCAGTACTTC
TRBJ1-2,NA,NA,TRBV5-4,CASSLGGANYGYTF,TGTGCCAGCAGCTTGGGGGGGGCTAACTATGGCTACACCTTC
TRBJ2-3,TRBD1,NA,TRBV5-5,CASSLAPGQGAGDTQYF,TGTGCCAGCAGCTTGGCCCCAGGACAGGGGGCGGGGGATACGCAGTATTTT
TRBJ1-5,TRBD1,NA,TRBV19,CASTPGQGFHRGGNQPQHF,TGTGCCAGTACCCCGGGACAGGGATTCCATAGGGGAGGCAATCAGCCCCAGCATTTT
TRBJ1-3,TRBD1,NA,TRBV7-8,CASSKRDRGHTIYF,TGTGCCAGCAGCAAACGGGACAGGGGACACACCATATATTTT
TRBJ2-3,TRBD2,once,TRBV19,CASSPQGAGGGYSDTQYF,TGTGCCAGTAGCCCTCAGGGTGCGGGAGGGGGTTATTCAGATACGCAGTATTTT
TRBJ2-7,NA,NA,TRBV6-4,CASSAGAGYEQYF,TGTGCCAGCAGTGCAGGGGCCGGCTACGAGCAGTACTTC
TRBJ2-5,TRBD1,NA,TRBV27,CASSLLGTGNGETQYF,TGTGCCAGCAGTTTATTGGGGACAGGGAATGGGGAGACCCAGTACTTC
TRBJ1-4,NA,NA,TRBV30,CAWSVRREGKLFF,TGTGCCTGGAGTGTCCGGAGGGAGGGAAAACTGTTTTTT
TRBJ1-2,NA,NA,TRBV3-1/TRBV3-2,CASSQGTSLNGYTF,TGTGCCAGCAGCCAAGGGACAAGTTTGAATGGCTACACCTTC
TRBJ2-3,NA,NA,TRBV29-1,CSTGTSPSTDTQYF,TGCAGCACTGGGACTTCCCCTAGCACAGATACGCAGTATTTT
TRBJ2-7,TRBD2,NA,TRBV27,CASSLFAGALYEQYF,TGTGCCAGCAGTTTATTTGCGGGAGCTCTGTACGAGCAGTACTTC
TRBJ2-5,NA,NA,TRBV5-1,CASSFRVGGETQYF,TGCGCCAGCAGCTTTCGAGTGGGGGGAGAGACCCAGTACTTC
TRBJ2-2,TRBD2,NA,TRBV5-4,CASSLGLAGGRVNPGELFF,TGTGCCAGCAGCTTGGGGTTAGCGGGAGGGCGTGTGAATCCCGGGGAGCTGTTTTTT
TRBJ2-1,TRBD2,NA,TRBV24-1,CATSDLLASGWGEQFF,TGTGCCACCAGTGATTTGTTGGCTAGCGGCTGGGGTGAGCAGTTCTTC
TRBJ1-3,NA,NA,TRBV6-5,CASRTGNTIYF,TGTGCCAGCAGGACCGGGAACACCATATATTTT
TRBJ1-5,TRBD1,NA,TRBV19,CASNRGGPNQPQHF,TGTGCCAGTAATAGAGGGGGCCCCAATCAGCCCCAGCATTTT
TRBJ2-1,TRBD2,NA,TRBV10-3,CAISEPLGTISYNEQFF,TGTGCCATCAGTGAGCCCCTCGGGACTATCTCCTACAATGAGCAGTTCTTC